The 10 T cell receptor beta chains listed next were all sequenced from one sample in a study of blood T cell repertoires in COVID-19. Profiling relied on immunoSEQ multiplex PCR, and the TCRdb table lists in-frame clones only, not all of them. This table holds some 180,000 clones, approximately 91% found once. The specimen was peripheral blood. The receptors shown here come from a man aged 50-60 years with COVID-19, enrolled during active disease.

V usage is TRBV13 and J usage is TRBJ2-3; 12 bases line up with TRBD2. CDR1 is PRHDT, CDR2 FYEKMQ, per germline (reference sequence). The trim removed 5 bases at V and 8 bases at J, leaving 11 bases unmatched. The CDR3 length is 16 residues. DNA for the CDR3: TGTGCCAGCAGCCCCCGACTAGCGGGAGAGGCATTTACGCAGTATTTT. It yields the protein CASSPRLAGEAFTQYF.

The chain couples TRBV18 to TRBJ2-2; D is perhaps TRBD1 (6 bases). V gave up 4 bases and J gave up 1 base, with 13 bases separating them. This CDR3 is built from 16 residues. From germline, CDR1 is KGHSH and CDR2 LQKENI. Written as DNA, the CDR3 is TGTGCCAGCTCACTCATGCGGACAGAGAACACCGGGGAGCTGTTTTTT. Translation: CASSLMRTENTGELFF.

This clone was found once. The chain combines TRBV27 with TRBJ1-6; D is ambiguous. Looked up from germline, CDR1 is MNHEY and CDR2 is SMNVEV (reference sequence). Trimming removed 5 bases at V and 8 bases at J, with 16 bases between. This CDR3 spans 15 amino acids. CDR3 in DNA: TGTGCCAGCAGTCTGTCAATCAGGATAGATTCACCCCTCCACTTT. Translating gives CASSLSIRIDSPLHF.

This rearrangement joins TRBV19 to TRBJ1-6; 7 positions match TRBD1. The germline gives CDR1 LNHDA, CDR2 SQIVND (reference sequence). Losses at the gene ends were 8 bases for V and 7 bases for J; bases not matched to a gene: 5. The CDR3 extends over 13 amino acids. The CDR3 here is CASLGQLNSPLHF. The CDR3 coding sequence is TGTGCCAGTTTGGGACAGCTAAATTCACCCCTCCACTTT.

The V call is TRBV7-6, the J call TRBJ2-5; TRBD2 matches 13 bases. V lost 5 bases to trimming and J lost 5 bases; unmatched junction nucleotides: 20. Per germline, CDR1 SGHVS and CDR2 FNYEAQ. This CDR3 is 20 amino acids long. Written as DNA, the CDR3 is TGTGCCAGCAGCCGAAAAGATAGACTAGCGGGGGGCCGAGGTCTTGAGACCCAGTACTTC. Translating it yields CASSRKDRLAGGRGLETQYF.

The CDR3 sequence: CASSLGLAGEVDTQYF. The CDR3 DNA sequence: TGCGCCAGCAGCCTGGGACTAGCGGGAGAGGTAGATACGCAGTATTTT. The gene calls are TRBV5-1 and TRBJ2-3; 14 bases fit TRBD2. Per germline, CDR1 SGHRS and CDR2 YFSETQ. The CDR3 has 16 residues. V was clipped by 4 bases and J by 5 bases; unmatched bases: 6. The full variable domain, with the rest looked up from reference TRBV5-1 and TRBJ2-3, is KAGVTQTPRYLIKTRGQQVTLSCSPISGHRSVSWYQQTPGQGLQFLFEYFSETQRNKGNFPGRFSGRQFSNSRSEMNVSTLELGDSALYLCASSLGLAGEVDTQYFGPGTRLTVL.

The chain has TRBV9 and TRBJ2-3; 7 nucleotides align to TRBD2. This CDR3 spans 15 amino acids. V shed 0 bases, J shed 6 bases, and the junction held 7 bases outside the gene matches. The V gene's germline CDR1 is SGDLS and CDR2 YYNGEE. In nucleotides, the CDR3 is TGTGCCAGCAGCGTAGGAGGACTAGTTTCGGATACGCAGTATTTT. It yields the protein CASSVGGLVSDTQYF.

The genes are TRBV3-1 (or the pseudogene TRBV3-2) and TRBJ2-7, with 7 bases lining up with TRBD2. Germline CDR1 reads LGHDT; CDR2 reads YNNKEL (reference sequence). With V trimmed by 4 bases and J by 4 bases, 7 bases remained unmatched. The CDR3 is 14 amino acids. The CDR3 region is CASSRGGSRYEQYF. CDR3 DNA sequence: TGTGCCAGCAGCCGCGGCGGGAGTCGATACGAGCAGTACTTC.

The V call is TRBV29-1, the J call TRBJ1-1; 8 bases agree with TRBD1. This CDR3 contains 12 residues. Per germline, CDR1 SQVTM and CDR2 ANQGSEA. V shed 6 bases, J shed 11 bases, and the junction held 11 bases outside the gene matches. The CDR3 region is CSVRQGIVGAFF. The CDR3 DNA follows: TGCAGCGTACGACAGGGGATTGTCGGGGCTTTCTTT.

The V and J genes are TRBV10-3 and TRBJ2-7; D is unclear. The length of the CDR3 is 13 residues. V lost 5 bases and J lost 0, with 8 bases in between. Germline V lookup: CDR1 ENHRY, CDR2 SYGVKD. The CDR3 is CAISKQTSYEQYF. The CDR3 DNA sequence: TGTGCCATCAGTAAACAGACCTCCTACGAGCAGTACTTC.